This T cell receptor beta chain was sequenced during a study of CXCR3-negative and CXCR3-positive naive CD8 T cells. The study made its TRB cDNA libraries by 5' RACE, adding UMI labels. After re-calling the 5' RACE reads, TCRdb lists one entry per CDR3 protein, DNA absent. The sample table includes 38,000 or so distinct CDR3 sequences. This CDR3 has 14 amino acids. In germline, CDR1 is MRHNA, CDR2 SNTAGT. This clonotype is labeled medium-sized based on frequency. Material: memory CD8+ T cells from blood. The V gene is TRBV6-4, the J gene TRBJ2-3; as DNA is missing, the TRBD1 call by TCRdb cannot be tested. This sequence originates from a human donor in good health. Some clones in this sample may be carry-over from other donors' samples. CDR3 sequence reads: CASSKGADTDTQYF.